The sequence of this T cell receptor beta chain was determined in a study of Graves' ophthalmopathy and Graves' hyperthyroidism. Notes on the study in general: Ophthalmopathy versus stable hyperthyroidism: 13-signature model gave 87.88% sensitivity, 81.08% specificity.

This clonotype was recorded at least ten times. Its specificity is not known. All donors with ophthalmopathy were recorded as having moderate-to-severe activity, CAS ≥3, NOSPECS ≥4 and a duration under 3 months. Ineligible for inclusion were patients with other autoimmune diseases, uncontrolled infections, pregnancy or lactation. A diagnosis was made from clinical symptoms together with serum thyroxine, TRAb, thyroid ultrasound and orbital computed tomography. The authors amplified TCR beta CDR3 regions, and they did so from RNA transcripts for repertoire sequencing. Investigators did first-round RT-PCR with HTBI primers, then second-round multiplex PCR. TCRdb analysed the multiplex PCR reads with MiXCR anew, one entry per CDR3 protein. The sample includes 200,000 to 250,000 distinct CDR3 sequences, around 30% of them seen just once. Germline V CDR1 and CDR2: SGHTA, FQGNSA. The CDR3 loop spans 14 amino acids. The V and J ends lost 3 bases and 9 bases, in that order; junction bases with no gene match: 11.

The chain recombines TRBV7-2 with TRBJ2-7; 7 bases are shared with TRBD2. The sequence came from a middle-aged man with Graves' ophthalmopathy. The sample consisted of peripheral blood. CDR3 DNA: TGTGCCAGCAGCTTCCTTCCGCGGGAGCACGGGCAGTACTTC. This codes for CASSFLPREHGQYF. The entire variable domain, with the rest obtained from reference TRBV7-2 and TRBJ2-7, is as follows: GAGVSQSPSNKVTEKGKDVELRCDPISGHTALYWYRQSLGQGLEFLIYFQGNSAPDKSGLPSDRFSAERTGGSVSTLTIQRTQQEDSAVYLCASSFLPREHGQYFGPGTRLTVT.